The 3 T cell receptor beta chains reported below all come from one sample, sequenced in a study of control samples from healthy donors and cancer patients. TCRdb keeps only in-frame clones here, not all; method: immunoSEQ multiplex PCR. Of tens of thousands of clones listed, less than 90% are singletons. Sequences were obtained from blood. The source of these receptors is a woman aged 60 to 75 in good health.

This clone has just a few counts. The rearrangement joins TRBV30 to TRBJ2-7; the match to TRBD2 covers 12 bases. This CDR3 is 13 amino acids long. The J segment lost 3 bases and the V segment lost 7 bases, leaving 4 bases of the junction unmatched. Germline values: CDR1 GTSNPN, CDR2 SVGIG (reference sequence). CDR3 in amino acids: CASTSGGHYEQYF. The CDR3 DNA reads TGTGCCTCCACTAGCGGGGGGCACTACGAGCAGTACTTC.

J is TRBJ1-5 and V is TRBV19, with 9 bases lining up with TRBD1. The CDR3 extends over 17 amino acids. Germline V lookup: CDR1 LNHDA, CDR2 SQIVND (reference sequence). With 3 bases clipped from V and 6 bases from J, the junction kept 12 bases outside the gene matches. The DNA for the CDR3 is TGTGCCAGTAGTATGCGACAGGGGGGGGCTATAGCTCAGCCCCAGCATTTT. It encodes CASSMRQGGAIAQPQHF.

This clone was counted once. The chain uses TRBV4-2 and TRBJ2-3, with TRBD2 matching 8 bases. Trimming took 0 bases from V and 5 from J; bases not matched to a gene: 7. The germline CDR1 and CDR2 sequences are LGHNA and YNFKEQ. This CDR3 has 16 amino acids. CDR3 residues: CASSQDGRAGEDTQYF. CDR3 DNA sequence: TGTGCCAGCAGCCAAGATGGGCGAGCGGGAGAAGATACGCAGTATTTT.